This note documents a single T cell receptor beta chain sequence. What it binds is not known. V dropped 3 bases and J dropped 7 bases, with 6 bases sitting between them. Per the germline V gene, CDR1 is LNHDA and CDR2 is SQIVND (reference sequence). The CDR3 is 12 residues long. Treatment of any kind had been given to no patient before thyroid surgery. The sample comes from a study of metastatic and nonmetastatic thyroid tumors. In the study overall: Where malignant and benign thyroid patients were concerned, repertoires were compared across blood and tumor or nodule tissue. Study results and caveats: A significant increase in TCR beta diversity was reportedly seen in malignant thyroid tumors relative to benign nodules, in blood and tumor.

Original methodology: A classifier for distant metastasis in papillary thyroid cancer was constructed using CDR3 differences observed across clinicopathological groups. From the PCR reads, TCRdb re-called clones with MiXCR. TCRdb, rather than the study authors, made the V and J calls. The profile shows more than 40,000 clones, roughly 15% of them singletons. The chain has TRBV19 and TRBJ1-4; D gene unclear. The sequence came from a female donor with papillary thyroid cancer or a benign thyroid nodule (not recorded which). Some clones in this sample may be carry-over from other donors' samples. The sequenced sample consisted of blood. CDR3 sequence reads: CASSIYGEKLFF. In nucleotides, the CDR3 is TGTGCCAGTAGTATTTATGGTGAAAAACTGTTTTTT.